This T cell receptor beta chain was identified in a study of T-cell memory formation after mild COVID-19. In TCRdb, the 5' RACE reads were re-called with MiXCR into one record per CDR3 protein. The repertoire holds 450,000 or so distinct CDR3 sequences, with roughly 20% as singletons. From germline, CDR1 is MNHEY and CDR2 SVGAGI. V shed 6 bases, J shed 2 bases, and the junction held 4 bases outside the gene matches. CDR3 length equals 14 residues. The rearrangement uses TRBV6-5 and TRBJ1-1; 9 nucleotides line up with TRBD1. What was sequenced was PBMCs or a T cell subset sorted from them (not recorded which). This clonotype was sampled from an adult woman who had mild COVID-19 (a few samples of this study predate the infection). Cell type and time point are not known. This CDR3 is CASSWTGVNTEAFF. The CDR3 region has the DNA TGTGCCAGCAGCTGGACAGGGGTTAACACTGAAGCTTTCTTT.